Listed below are T cell receptor beta chains from one sample, sequenced in a study of preoperative IRX-2 immunotherapy in early breast cancer. Method: immunoSEQ multiplex PCR; TCRdb's copy keeps in-frame clones and lacks some. The sample contains approximately 24,000 clones, 81% of which appear only once. Sequenced here: lymph node tissue, sampled after IRX-2 immunotherapy. Receptors were obtained from a human donor with breast cancer. Each CDR3 is given with its conserved first and last residue. The order of the fields is D gene, J gene, clone size, V gene, CDR3 protein, CDR3 DNA. The D gene is left open where the match is weak. Clone size is not always given. Where it is, it says once, few, many or a class for expanded clones.

. TRBJ2-1 . TRBV6-8 CASSNWRDEQFF TGTGCCAGCAGTAATTGGAGGGATGAGCAGTTCTTC
. TRBJ2-2 . TRBV28 CASTVGGSGELFF TGTGCCAGCACAGTGGGGGGTTCCGGGGAGCTGTTTTTT
TRBD1 TRBJ1-1 . TRBV28 CASRRTGNTEAFF TGTGCCAGCCGTAGGACAGGGAACACTGAAGCTTTCTTT
. TRBJ1-1 . TRBV19 CASSNTQGAEAFF TGTGCCAGTAGTAATACACAGGGCGCTGAAGCTTTCTTT
. TRBJ1-2 . TRBV5-1 CASSSTTGPMVYGYTF TGCGCCAGCAGCTCTACGACAGGTCCGATGGTCTATGGCTACACCTTC
. TRBJ1-1 . TRBV18 CASSQGAGHLNTEAFF TGTGCCAGCTCGCAGGGCGCGGGGCACTTGAACACTGAAGCTTTCTTT
. TRBJ1-2 . TRBV5-1 CASSQDRLTNYGYTF TGCGCCAGCAGCCAGGACAGACTAACTAACTATGGCTACACCTTC
. TRBJ1-2 . TRBV29-1 CSVGNTNYGYTF TGCAGCGTTGGTAACACGAACTATGGCTACACCTTC
. TRBJ1-2 . TRBV11-3 CASSPRGAHYGYTF TGTGCCAGCAGCCCCCGGGGGGCTCACTATGGCTACACCTTC
TRBD2 TRBJ2-7 once TRBV19 CASSLPGGTYEQYF TGTGCCAGTAGTCTTCCGGGAGGTACCTACGAGCAGTACTTC
TRBD1 TRBJ1-5 . TRBV18 CASSPTGGPQPQHF TGTGCCAGCTCACCGACAGGGGGTCCGCAGCCCCAGCATTTT
TRBD2 TRBJ2-2 . TRBV16 CASKRLAGDNTGELFF TGTGCCAGCAAACGACTAGCGGGGGACAACACCGGGGAGCTGTTTTTT
. TRBJ1-2 . TRBV29-1 CSAGRGDSNYGYTF TGCAGCGCCGGGAGAGGGGACTCAAACTATGGCTACACCTTC
TRBD1 TRBJ1-2 . TRBV18 CASSQTLPGTGGLYGYTF TGTGCCAGCTCACAGACCCTCCCTGGGACAGGGGGCCTCTATGGCTACACCTTC
TRBD1 TRBJ2-7 . TRBV7-2 CASSLLAGQGSYEQYF TGTGCCAGCAGCTTGTTGGCGGGACAGGGTTCCTACGAGCAGTACTTC